This T cell receptor (beta chain) derives from a study of CD8+ T cells in alopecia areata. Unmatched junction bases numbered 3, after V lost 5 bases and J lost 5 bases. Germline CDR1 is MNHEY and CDR2 is SVGAGI. CDR3 length equals 15 residues. Broader study findings: Higher clonality than in normal scalp was seen in lesional scalp, especially alopecia totalis/universalis.

Sequencing used cDNA as its template, made by extracting RNA and reverse transcribing it. Some clones are missing from TCRdb's copy, which holds only in-frame ones; the method was immunoSEQ multiplex PCR. The sample shows 35,000 to 45,000 clones, more than 90% of them seen only once. The treatment denotes: oral pan-JAK inhibitor, 5-10 mg twice daily. As concerns this clone: What it binds is unknown.

The chain combines TRBV6-5 with TRBJ2-1; 13 bases match TRBD2. The sample consisted of CD8+ T cells sorted from blood, taken at week 24, from a patient treated with tofacitinib. The TCR was taken from a human donor with alopecia areata. The CDR3 DNA sequence: TGTGCCAGCAGTGTACTAGCGGGGGGGAACAATGAGCAGTTCTTC. Translation: CASSVLAGGNNEQFF.